This paragraph reports one T cell receptor beta chain. Antigen: not known. From the 5' RACE reads, TCRdb lists one entry per CDR3 protein and no DNA. The table gives over 100,000 distinct CDR3 sequences; the top ten clones make up less than 20% of it. The CDR3 is 14 residues long. Germline V gene sequence: CDR1 SEHNR, CDR2 FQNEAQ (reference sequence). This sample is part of a study of T cells expressing NK-cell markers. Study-wide results and caveats: CD8+ T cells in 5 or 6 donors included dominant NKG2C+ clonotypes at about 1.0-7.5%.

The sequencing input was blood T cells: a sorted CD56 or NKG2C T cell subset, CD4+ or CD8+ T cells, or bulk PBMC T cells (not recorded which). This clonotype was sampled from a woman aged 18 to 75 in good health. V usage is TRBV7-9 and J usage is TRBJ2-1. The CDR3 here is CASSTLGSYNEQFF.